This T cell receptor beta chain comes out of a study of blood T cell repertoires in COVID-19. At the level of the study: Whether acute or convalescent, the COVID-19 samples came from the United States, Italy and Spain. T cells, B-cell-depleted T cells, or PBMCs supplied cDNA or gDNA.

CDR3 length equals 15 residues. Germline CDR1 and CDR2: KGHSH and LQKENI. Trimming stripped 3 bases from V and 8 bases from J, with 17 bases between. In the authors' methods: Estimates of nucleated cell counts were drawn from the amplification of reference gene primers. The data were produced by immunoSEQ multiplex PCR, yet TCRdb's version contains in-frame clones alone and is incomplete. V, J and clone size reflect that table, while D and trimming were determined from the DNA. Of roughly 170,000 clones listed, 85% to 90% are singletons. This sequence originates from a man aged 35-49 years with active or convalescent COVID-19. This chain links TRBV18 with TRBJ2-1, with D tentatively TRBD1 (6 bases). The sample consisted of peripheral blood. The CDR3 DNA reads TGTGCCAGCTCACCTGGAATAACAGGGTACGATGAGCAGTTCTTC. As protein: CASSPGITGYDEQFF.